Many counts were recorded for the clone carrying this TCR beta chain. cDNA libraries for TCR alpha and TCR beta, carrying sample barcodes and UMIs, came from 5'RACE with constant-segment primers. One entry per CDR3 protein results from TCRdb running MiXCR on the 5' RACE reads. The sample has around 140,000 distinct CDR3 sequences, 6% to 7% seen once. The CDR3 is 13 residues long. V was clipped by 4 bases and J by 2 bases, with 11 bases between them. Per germline, CDR1 DFQATT and CDR2 SNEGSKA (reference sequence). This specimen belongs to a study of T-cell memory formation after mild COVID-19. On the study more broadly: TCR clusters were mostly donor specific.

The chain carries TRBV20-1 and TRBJ1-2, with a possible D match to TRBD1 (5 bases). The origin of this receptor is an adult woman who had mild COVID-19 (a few samples of this study predate the infection). Cell type and time point are not known. Input material: PBMCs or a T cell subset sorted from them (not recorded which). As DNA, the CDR3 is TGCAGTGCTACAGGGAATCGGAACTATGGCTACACCTTC. Translated: CSATGNRNYGYTF.